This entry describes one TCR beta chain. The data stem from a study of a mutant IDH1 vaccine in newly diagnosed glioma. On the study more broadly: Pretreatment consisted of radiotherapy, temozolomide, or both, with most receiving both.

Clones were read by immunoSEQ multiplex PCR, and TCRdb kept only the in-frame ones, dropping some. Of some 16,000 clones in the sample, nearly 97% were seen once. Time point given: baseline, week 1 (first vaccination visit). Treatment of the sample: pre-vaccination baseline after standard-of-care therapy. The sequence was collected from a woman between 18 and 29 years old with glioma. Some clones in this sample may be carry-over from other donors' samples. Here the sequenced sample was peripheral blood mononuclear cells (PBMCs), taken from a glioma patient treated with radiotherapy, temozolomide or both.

CDR3 amino acids: CASSYVGQGYYGYTF. CDR3 sequence (DNA): TGTGCCAGCAGTTATGTTGGACAGGGATACTATGGCTACACCTTC. The chain joins TRBV6-5 to TRBJ1-2; TRBD1 agrees at 8 bases. V lost 3 bases and J lost 3; bases outside the gene matches: 6. The germline V gene encodes CDR1 MNHEY and CDR2 SVGAGI. The CDR3 consists of 15 residues.